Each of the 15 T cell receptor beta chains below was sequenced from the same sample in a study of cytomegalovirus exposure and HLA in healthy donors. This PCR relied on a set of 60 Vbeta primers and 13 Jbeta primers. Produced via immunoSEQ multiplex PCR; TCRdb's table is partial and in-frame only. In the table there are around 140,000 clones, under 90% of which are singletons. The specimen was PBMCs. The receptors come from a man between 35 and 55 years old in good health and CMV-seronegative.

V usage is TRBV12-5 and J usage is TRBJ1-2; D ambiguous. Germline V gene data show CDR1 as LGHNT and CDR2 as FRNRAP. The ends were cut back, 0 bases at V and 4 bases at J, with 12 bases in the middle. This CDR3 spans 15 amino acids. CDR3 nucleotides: TGTGCTAGTGGTTTGGTACAATTCAGATCCTATGGCTACACCTTC. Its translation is CASGLVQFRSYGYTF.

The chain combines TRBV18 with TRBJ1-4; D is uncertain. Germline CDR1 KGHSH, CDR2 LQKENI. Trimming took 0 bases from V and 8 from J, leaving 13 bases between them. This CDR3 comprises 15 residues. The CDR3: CASSPPGGRKEKLFF. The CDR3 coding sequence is TGTGCCAGCTCACCACCGGGAGGCAGAAAAGAAAAACTGTTTTTT.

Here the CDR3 DNA reads TGCGCCAGCAGTGACTTTCGTAGCTCCTACGAGCAGTACTTC. Amino acid sequence: CASSDFRSSYEQYF. The V and J genes are TRBV10-1 and TRBJ2-7; D gene unclear. Germline lookup yields CDR1 WNHNN and CDR2 SYGVQD (reference sequence). The V and J ends lost 3 bases and 0 bases respectively, with 9 bases between them. This CDR3 spans 14 amino acids.

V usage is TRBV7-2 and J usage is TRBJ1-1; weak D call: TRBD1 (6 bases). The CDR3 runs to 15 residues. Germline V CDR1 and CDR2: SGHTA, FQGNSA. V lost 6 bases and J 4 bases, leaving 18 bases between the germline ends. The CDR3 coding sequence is TGTGCCAGCAGTCTTATACGGGGGGCGGGCACTGAAGCTTTCTTT. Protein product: CASSLIRGAGTEAFF.

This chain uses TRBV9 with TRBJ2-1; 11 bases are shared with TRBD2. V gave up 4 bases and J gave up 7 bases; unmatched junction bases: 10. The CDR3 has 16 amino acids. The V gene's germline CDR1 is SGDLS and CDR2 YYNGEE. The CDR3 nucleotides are TGTGCCAGCAGCACCACACTAGCGGGGGCCCGAAATGAGCAGTTCTTC. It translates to CASSTTLAGARNEQFF.

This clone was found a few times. Here the CDR3 DNA reads TGTGCCAGCAGTCTGAGCGGGGGAGCCACCGGGGAGCTGTTTTTT. Protein: CASSLSGGATGELFF. The gene calls are TRBV6-6 and TRBJ2-2; 8 bases match TRBD2. After removal of 5 bases from V and 4 bases from J, the junction contained 6 bases not matched to a gene. The CDR3 is 15 residues long. CDR1 and CDR2 from the germline V gene are MNHNY and SVGAGI (reference sequence).

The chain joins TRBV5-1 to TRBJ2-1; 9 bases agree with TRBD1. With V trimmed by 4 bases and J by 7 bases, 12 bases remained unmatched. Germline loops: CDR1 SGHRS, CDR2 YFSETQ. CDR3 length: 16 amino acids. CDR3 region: CASSPIDRGRDNEQFF. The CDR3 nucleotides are TGCGCCAGCAGCCCCATCGACAGGGGGAGAGATAATGAGCAGTTCTTC.

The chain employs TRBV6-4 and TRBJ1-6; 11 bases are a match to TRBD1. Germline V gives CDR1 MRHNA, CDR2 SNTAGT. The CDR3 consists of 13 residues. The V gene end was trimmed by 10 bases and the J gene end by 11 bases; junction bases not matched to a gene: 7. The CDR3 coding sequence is TGTGCCATCCTTGGACAGGGGGCCCCACCCCTCCACTTT. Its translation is CAILGQGAPPLHF.

The CDR3 region has the DNA TGTGCCAGCTCACCACTAGCGGTTGCCTACGAGCAGTACTTC. Translated, it gives CASSPLAVAYEQYF. This rearrangement joins TRBV18 to TRBJ2-7; D may be TRBD2 (6 bases). Germline V gives CDR1 KGHSH, CDR2 LQKENI. V lost 1 base and J 2 bases, leaving 9 bases between the germline ends. This CDR3 comprises 14 residues.

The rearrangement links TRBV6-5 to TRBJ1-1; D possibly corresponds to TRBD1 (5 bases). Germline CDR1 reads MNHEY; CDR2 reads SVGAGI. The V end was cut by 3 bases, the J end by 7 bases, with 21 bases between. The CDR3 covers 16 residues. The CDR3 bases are TGTGCCAGCAGTTATCGGCAGGTTGGGGCCCTGGGTGAAGCTTTCTTT. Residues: CASSYRQVGALGEAFF.

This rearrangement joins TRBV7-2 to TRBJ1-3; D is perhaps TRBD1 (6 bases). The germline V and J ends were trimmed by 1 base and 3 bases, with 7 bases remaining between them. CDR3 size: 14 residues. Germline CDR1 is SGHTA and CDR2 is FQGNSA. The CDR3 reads CASSLDRDGNTIYF. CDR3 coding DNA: TGTGCCAGCAGCTTAGACAGGGATGGAAACACCATATATTTT.

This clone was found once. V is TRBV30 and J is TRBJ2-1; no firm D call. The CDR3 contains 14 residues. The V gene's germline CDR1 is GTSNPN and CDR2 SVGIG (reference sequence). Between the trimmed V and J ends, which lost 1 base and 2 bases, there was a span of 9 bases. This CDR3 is CAWSGHQAYNEQFF. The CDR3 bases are TGTGCCTGGAGTGGACACCAGGCCTACAATGAGCAGTTCTTC.

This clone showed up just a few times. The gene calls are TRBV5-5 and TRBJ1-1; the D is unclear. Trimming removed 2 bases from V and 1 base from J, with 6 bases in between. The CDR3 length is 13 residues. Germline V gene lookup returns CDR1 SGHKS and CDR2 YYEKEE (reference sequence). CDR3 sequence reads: CASSFEGNTEAFF. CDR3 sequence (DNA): TGTGCCAGCAGCTTTGAGGGGAACACTGAAGCTTTCTTT.

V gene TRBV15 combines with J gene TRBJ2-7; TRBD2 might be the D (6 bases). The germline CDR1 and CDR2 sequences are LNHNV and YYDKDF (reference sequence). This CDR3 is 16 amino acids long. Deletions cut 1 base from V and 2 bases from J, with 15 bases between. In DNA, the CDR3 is TGTGCCACCAGCAGAGCCCCGGGACTGGATACCTACGAGCAGTACTTC. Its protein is CATSRAPGLDTYEQYF.

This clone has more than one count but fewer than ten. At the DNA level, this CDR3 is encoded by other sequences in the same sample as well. For the CDR3, the DNA is TGTGCCAGCAGTTACTCGGGGAGGGGCACTGAAGCTTTCTTT. It translates to CASSYSGRGTEAFF. The chain carries TRBV6-5 and TRBJ1-1, with D possibly matching TRBD1 (5 bases). V shed 0 bases and J shed 4 bases, with 9 bases lying between them. Germline lookup yields CDR1 MNHEY and CDR2 SVGAGI. CDR3 length: 14 residues.